Following are 10 T cell receptor beta chains from one sample sequenced in a study of blood T cells in healthy people across ages. A J-beta primer mix and a sample-barcoded 5' primer were used in a second PCR of roughly 6 to 12 cycles. TCRdb re-called the 5' RACE reads through MiXCR, storing one row per CDR3 protein. The data show some 880,000 distinct CDR3 sequences, roughly 34% seen once. The sequenced sample consisted of blood. These receptors originate from a man between 18 and 29 years old in good health.

The genes are TRBV7-2 and TRBJ2-3; D remains ambiguous. Trimming took 5 bases from V and 2 from J, leaving 14 bases between them. Germline V lookup: CDR1 SGHTA, CDR2 FQGNSA. The CDR3 consists of 15 residues. The CDR3 nucleotides are TGTGCCAGCAGCGTAGGGCCCGGTCTCACAGATACGCAGTATTTT. Protein: CASSVGPGLTDTQYF.

This clonotype has only a few counts. This sequence joins TRBV15 and TRBJ2-1, with 10 bases identical to TRBD2. The J call may not be correct, given that the DNA end is closer to TRBJ2-7. Germline V gene lookup returns CDR1 LNHNV and CDR2 YYDKDF (reference sequence). The CDR3 loop spans 15 amino acids. The CDR3 here is CATSLRTSGNNEQYF. The CDR3 region has the DNA TGTGCCACCAGCCTCAGGACTAGCGGAAACAATGAGCAGTACTTC.

The chain combines TRBV6-6 with TRBJ2-1; 8 positions agree with TRBD2. The V gene's germline CDR1 is MNHNY and CDR2 SVGAGI (reference sequence). The CDR3 spans 15 residues. DNA for the CDR3: TGTACCGGGACGAGCGGGGGACATACGTACAATGAGCAGTTCTTC. This sequence encodes CTGTSGGHTYNEQFF.

The chain uses TRBV20-1 and TRBJ1-5; D is possibly TRBD1 (5 bases). Trimming stripped 4 bases from V and 3 bases from J, with 16 bases between. CDR1 DFQATT and CDR2 SNEGSKA come from the germline V gene (reference sequence). This CDR3 comprises 15 residues. The CDR3 region is CSATTLDSYNQPQHF. CDR3 nucleotides: TGCAGTGCTACTACTCTCGACAGTTACAATCAGCCCCAGCATTTT.

The chain recombines TRBV25-1 with TRBJ1-2; 10 bases are a match to TRBD1. Germline V lookup: CDR1 MGHDK, CDR2 SYGVNS. This CDR3 comprises 16 residues. V trimming: 4 bases; J trimming: 8 bases; junction bases outside the gene matches: 13. The CDR3 DNA reads TGTGCCAGCAGTGGCAAGGACAGGGGGTTAACTCAGGGCTACACCTTC. This codes for CASSGKDRGLTQGYTF.

The rearrangement links TRBV7-2 to TRBJ2-7, with 8 nucleotides matching TRBD2. CDR1 and CDR2 from the germline V gene are SGHTA and FQGNSA. Trimming removed 5 bases from V and 5 bases from J; junction bases left unmatched: 8. The length of the CDR3 is 14 residues. Here the CDR3 reads CASSHRTSFNEQYF. The CDR3 DNA reads TGTGCCAGCAGCCACCGGACTAGCTTTAACGAGCAGTACTTC.

This rearrangement joins TRBV19 to TRBJ2-1; D possibly corresponds to TRBD1 (6 bases). The V end was cut by 1 base, the J end by 3 bases, with 13 bases between. Germline V CDR1 and CDR2: LNHDA, SQIVND (reference sequence). The CDR3 loop spans 16 amino acids. CDR3 DNA: TGTGCCAGTAGTATAGGTCGAGGGACAAACTACAATGAGCAGTTCTTC. Translation: CASSIGRGTNYNEQFF. The full variable domain, in which reference TRBV19 and TRBJ2-1 provide the parts outside the CDR3, is DGGITQSPKYLFRKEGQNVTLSCEQNLNHDAMYWYRQDPGQGLRLIYYSQIVNDFQKGDIAEGYSVSREKKESFPLTVTSAQKNPTAFYLCASSIGRGTNYNEQFFGPGTRLTVL.

As regards this clonotype: Relative to the germline gene, one junction end is altered; a read error may explain this. The chain couples TRBV7-9 to TRBJ1-2; D uncertain. The length of the CDR3 is 12 residues. Germline V lookup: CDR1 SEHNR, CDR2 FQNEAQ (reference sequence). For the CDR3, the DNA is TGTGCCAGCAGCCCAGAAAGCTATGGCCACACCTTC. This translates into CASSPESYGHTF.

This clonotype was observed a handful of times. The rearrangement uses TRBV6-2 or TRBV6-3 and TRBJ1-1; tentatively, D is TRBD1 (6 bases). Per the germline V gene, CDR1 is MNHEY and CDR2 is SVGEGT. Trimming took 5 bases from V and 4 from J, leaving 11 bases between them. The CDR3 totals 13 residues. CDR3 in amino acids: CASSRPGATEAFF. The CDR3 DNA follows: TGTGCCAGCAGTCGGCCAGGGGCCACTGAAGCTTTCTTT.

The table lists this clonotype with a few counts. The chain employs TRBV6-1 and TRBJ1-5; unclear D gene. V was cut by 0 bases and J by 0 bases, with 9 bases left in between. The CDR3 runs to 16 residues. The germline V gene encodes CDR1 MNHNS and CDR2 SASEGT. The CDR3 region is CASSEAGSFSNQPQHF. For the CDR3, the DNA is TGTGCCAGCAGTGAAGCTGGGTCTTTTAGCAATCAGCCCCAGCATTTT.